These T cell receptor beta chains were read from a single sample in a study of patients and donors after allogeneic stem cell transplantation. Each CDR3 protein is one row after TCRdb ran MiXCR on the RT-PCR reads. This sample has 200,000 to 250,000 distinct CDR3 sequences, with roughly 14% found just once. The sample consisted of blood, either unsorted or a sorted T cell fraction (not recorded which). The receptors were gathered from a human donor who was either an allogeneic HSCT recipient or a stem cell or donor lymphocyte infusion donor (not recorded which). It is not recorded whose cells these are; they may come from a transplant donor. CDR3s include the opening cysteine and the closing phenylalanine or tryptophan.

CDR3 protein: CASSATGGTSEKLFF
V gene: TRBV7-2
J gene: TRBJ1-4
CDR3 length: 15

CDR3 protein: CAWPEGGPSYEQYF
V gene: TRBV30
J gene: TRBJ2-7
CDR3 length: 14

CDR3 protein: CASSDVAGGTGELFF
V gene: TRBV2
J gene: TRBJ2-2
CDR3 length: 15

CDR3 protein: CAISESTWLNSGELFF
V gene: TRBV10-3
J gene: TRBJ2-2
CDR3 length: 16

CDR3 protein: CSARRGQGYEAFF
V gene: TRBV20-1
J gene: TRBJ1-1
CDR3 length: 13

CDR3 protein: CAIRMGGLKTQYF
V gene: TRBV10-3
J gene: TRBJ2-5
CDR3 length: 13

CDR3 protein: CASSPTGLGQPQHF
V gene: TRBV9
J gene: TRBJ1-5
CDR3 length: 14

CDR3 protein: CSAGRDRAAFF
V gene: TRBV20-1
J gene: TRBJ1-1
CDR3 length: 11

CDR3 protein: CASSYGTSRDEQFF
V gene: TRBV5-1
J gene: TRBJ2-1
CDR3 length: 14

CDR3 protein: CASSLRDRGGANVLTF
V gene: TRBV11-2
J gene: TRBJ2-6
CDR3 length: 16

CDR3 protein: CASTPEFGAGYNEQFF
V gene: TRBV6-4
J gene: TRBJ2-1
CDR3 length: 16

CDR3 protein: CASSLVGYSGANVLTF
V gene: TRBV7-8
J gene: TRBJ2-6
CDR3 length: 16

CDR3 protein: CASSPGGAKNIQYF
V gene: TRBV6-1
J gene: TRBJ2-4
CDR3 length: 14

CDR3 protein: CASTRGGGTLGYTF
V gene: TRBV6-1
J gene: TRBJ1-2
CDR3 length: 14

CDR3 protein: CASSLTPSGRGSGQPQHF
V gene: TRBV11-2
J gene: TRBJ1-5
CDR3 length: 18

CDR3 protein: CASSPIATGARTGELFF
V gene: TRBV5-1
J gene: TRBJ2-2
CDR3 length: 17